A single sample is the source of the 29 T cell receptor beta chains below, sequenced in a study of glioma-infiltrating T cells. Using RNA template, CDR3s of TCR alpha and beta were amplified with iRepertoire arm-PCR. TCRdb re-called the multiplex PCR reads through MiXCR, storing one row per CDR3 protein. Of roughly 350,000 distinct CDR3 sequences in the sample, around 45% are singletons; the top ten hold 12%. The sample comprised glioma tissue, nonneoplastic brain tissue, or PBMCs (not recorded which). These receptors all come from a human donor with low-grade glioma or glioblastoma, undergoing nonglioma brain surgery, or in good health (not recorded which).

This clonotype was seen at least ten times. The rearrangement links TRBV6-6 to TRBJ2-7, with 9 bases matching TRBD1. There are 16 residues in the CDR3. Germline V lookup: CDR1 MNHNY, CDR2 SVGAGI (reference sequence). The J segment lost 4 bases and the V segment lost 3 bases, leaving 10 bases of the junction unmatched. The CDR3 nucleotides read TGTGCCAGCAGTTATTCCGACCCGGGACAGGGTTACGAGCAGTACTTC. Its translation is CASSYSDPGQGYEQYF.

This clonotype has more than one count but fewer than ten. The rearrangement uses TRBV7-3 and TRBJ2-3; D is possibly TRBD1 or TRBD2 (7 bases each). The CDR3 runs 14 residues. The ends were cut back, 5 bases at V and 7 bases at J, with 16 bases in the middle. The V gene's germline CDR1 is SGHTA and CDR2 FQGTGA. The CDR3 loop reads CASSLQGRGNTQYF. The DNA for the CDR3 is TGTGCCAGCAGCCTACAGGGGAGGGGTAATACGCAGTATTTT.

As to this clonotype: An end of the junction differs from the germline gene, which may be a read error. The rearrangement joins TRBV7-9 to TRBJ2-2, with TRBD1 as a possible D gene (6 bases). The CDR3 consists of 14 residues. Germline V gene sequence: CDR1 SEHNR, CDR2 FQNEAQ (reference sequence). In DNA, the CDR3 is TGTGCCAGCAGCTTGCAGGGGAAGACCGGGAAGCTGTTTTTT. Translating gives CASSLQGKTGKLFF. Filled out from reference TRBV7-9 and TRBJ2-2, the complete variable domain reads DTGVSQNPRHKITKRGQNVTFRCDPISEHNRLYWYRQTLGQGPEFLTYFQNEAQLEKSRLLSDRFSAERPKGSFSTLEIQRTEQGDSAMYLCASSLQGKTGKLFFGEGSRLTVL.

The chain couples TRBV12-3 or TRBV12-4 to TRBJ2-5; 10 nucleotides agree with TRBD2. The CDR3 is 16 amino acids. The J segment lost 2 bases and the V segment lost 3 bases, leaving 6 bases of the junction unmatched. This CDR3 is CASSFTVLAGQETQYF. The CDR3 coding sequence is TGTGCCAGCAGTTTTACGGTACTAGCGGGACAAGAGACCCAGTACTTC.

The chain has TRBV7-2 and TRBJ2-3; 7 bases map to TRBD2. This CDR3 region has 14 residues. The germline V gene encodes CDR1 SGHTA and CDR2 FQGNSA. After removal of 1 base from V and 7 bases from J, the junction contained 5 bases not matched to a gene. The CDR3 DNA follows: TGTGCCAGCAGCTTAGGCGGGAGAGTGAATACGCAGTATTTT. Translation gives CASSLGGRVNTQYF.

A word on this clonotype: With a much larger clone just one base away, this may be a read error. The CDR3 nucleotides are TGCAGTGCTTTGGACACTCGGATCAACAACGAGCAGTACTTC. Its translation: CSALDTRINNEQYF. The chain carries TRBV20-1 and TRBJ2-7, with D perhaps matching TRBD1 (5 bases). CDR3 length: 14 residues. Germline lookup yields CDR1 DFQATT and CDR2 SNEGSKA (reference sequence). V lost 5 bases and J lost 5, with 19 bases in between.

This clonotype was seen only a few times. V is TRBV10-3 and J is TRBJ1-5; 9 bases match TRBD1. CDR3 length: 15 residues. V lost 0 bases to trimming and J lost 4 bases; unmatched junction nucleotides: 1. In germline, CDR1 is ENHRY, CDR2 SYGVKD. For the CDR3, the DNA is TGTGCCATCAGTGAGTCCGGGACAGGGAATCAGCCCCAGCATTTT. Translating it yields CAISESGTGNQPQHF.

The table lists this clonotype with many counts. The J gene is TRBJ2-7, the V gene TRBV6-1, with D perhaps matching TRBD1 (5 bases). The length of the CDR3 is 15 residues. CDR1 is MNHNS and CDR2 is SASEGT in the germline V gene. Trimming stripped 4 bases from V and 2 bases from J, with 15 bases between. The CDR3 bases are TGTGCCAGCAGTGTACGACCGGACACAACCTACGAGCAGTACTTC. It yields the protein CASSVRPDTTYEQYF.

V usage is TRBV5-1 and J usage is TRBJ2-1; no clear D gene. CDR3 length equals 14 residues. V lost 4 bases and J 0 bases, leaving 8 bases between the germline ends. The germline V gene encodes CDR1 SGHRS and CDR2 YFSETQ. CDR3 in amino acids: CASSQSSSYNEQFF. The CDR3 DNA sequence: TGCGCCAGCAGCCAGTCGAGCTCCTACAATGAGCAGTTCTTC.

The chain couples TRBV28 to TRBJ2-1; 10 nucleotides line up with TRBD2. This CDR3 is 16 amino acids long. Germline V gives CDR1 MDHEN, CDR2 SYDVKM. The junction had 5 bases not matched to a gene; V was cut back by 6 bases and J by 0 bases. The CDR3 nucleotides are TGTGCCAGCAGGATGAGGACTAGCGGCTCCTACAATGAGCAGTTCTTC. It translates to CASRMRTSGSYNEQFF. The variable domain in full, completed from reference TRBV28 and TRBJ2-1, reads DVKVTQSSRYLVKRTGEKVFLECVQDMDHENMFWYRQDPGLGLRLIYFSYDVKMKEKGDIPEGYSVSREKKERFSLILESASTNQTSMYLCASRMRTSGSYNEQFFGPGTRLTVL.

This clonotype was observed a handful of times. The V call is TRBV20-1, the J call TRBJ1-2; a weak D match, TRBD1 (5 bases). Trimming shortened V by 3 bases and J by 4 bases, and 15 bases separated the two germline ends. The CDR3 spans 14 residues. Looked up from germline, CDR1 is DFQATT and CDR2 is SNEGSKA (reference sequence). This CDR3 is CSASLGGLGYGYTF. The DNA of the CDR3 is TGCAGTGCTAGTCTGGGGGGTTTAGGCTATGGCTACACCTTC.

The chain links TRBV6-5 to TRBJ2-7, with TRBD2 matching over 10 bases. With V trimmed by 2 bases and J by 2 bases, 6 bases remained unmatched. Germline CDR1 MNHEY, CDR2 SVGAGI. There are 16 residues in the CDR3. This CDR3 is CASSYGDSGRAYEQYF. CDR3 in DNA: TGTGCCAGCAGTTACGGGGACAGCGGGAGGGCCTACGAGCAGTACTTC.

Only a few counts were recorded for this clonotype. The rearrangement links TRBV29-1 to TRBJ2-1; the D call may be TRBD1 or TRBD2 (5 bases each). V lost 0 bases to trimming and J lost 5 bases, with 14 bases between them. Germline V lookup: CDR1 SQVTM, CDR2 ANQGSEA. This CDR3 is 15 amino acids long. This CDR3 reads CSVEDQGAGDNEQFF. CDR3 sequence (DNA): TGCAGCGTTGAAGATCAAGGGGCCGGGGACAATGAGCAGTTCTTC.

The chain couples TRBV20-1 to TRBJ2-1; TRBD2 matches 7 bases. The germline V gene encodes CDR1 DFQATT and CDR2 SNEGSKA (reference sequence). The V segment lost 5 bases and the J segment 9 bases; nucleotides outside the gene matches: 10. The CDR3 is 13 residues long. The CDR3 reads CSAGSGPLGEQFF. In nucleotides, the CDR3 is TGCAGTGCTGGTAGCGGGCCCCTTGGTGAGCAGTTCTTC.

This chain joins TRBV7-9 and TRBJ2-7, with D possibly matching TRBD1 (6 bases). V was cut by 9 bases and J by 5 bases, with 17 bases left in between. The CDR3 runs 13 residues. Germline CDR1 and CDR2: SEHNR and FQNEAQ (reference sequence). The CDR3 coding sequence is TGTGCCAGTTCTGGGCAGGGGTTACACGAGCAGTACTTC. It is translated as CASSGQGLHEQYF.

The sample holds many counts of this clonotype. This chain connects TRBV28 to TRBJ1-2; TRBD1 might be the D (6 bases). Trimming took 5 bases from V and 8 from J, leaving 18 bases between them. The germline gives CDR1 MDHEN, CDR2 SYDVKM. This CDR3 contains 14 residues. In nucleotides, the CDR3 is TGTGCCAGCAGTACCAGGGGCGAACAAAGAGGCTACACCTTC. Amino acids: CASSTRGEQRGYTF.

This clonotype was detected a few times. J is TRBJ2-5 and V is TRBV7-2; 7 nucleotides line up with TRBD1. Germline CDR1 is SGHTA and CDR2 is FQGNSA. The CDR3 sequence is 14 residues long. Unmatched junction bases numbered 7, after V lost 2 bases and J lost 7 bases. The CDR3: CASSLKANRGTQYF. The CDR3 coding sequence is TGTGCCAGCAGCTTAAAAGCGAACAGGGGGACCCAGTACTTC.

This clonotype was counted at least ten times. The rearrangement links TRBV6-6 to TRBJ2-3; 8 bases agree with TRBD2. V shed 2 bases, J shed 0 bases, and the junction held 7 bases outside the gene matches. The germline CDR1 and CDR2 sequences are MNHNY and SVGAGI (reference sequence). The length of the CDR3 is 17 residues. The CDR3 sequence: CASSYTGTSGSTDTQYF. The CDR3 region has the DNA TGTGCCAGCAGTTACACTGGAACTAGCGGAAGCACAGATACGCAGTATTTT.

This clonotype came up a few times. The rearrangement joins TRBV2 to TRBJ2-3; 8 bases are shared with TRBD1. Looked up from germline, CDR1 is SNHLY and CDR2 is FYNNEI. V lost 8 bases, J lost 2 bases, and 9 bases stayed unmatched. The CDR3 has 15 residues. The DNA for the CDR3 is TGTGCCAGCCTTGGACAGGGACTTTACACAGATACGCAGTATTTT. This codes for CASLGQGLYTDTQYF.

A word on this clonotype: A read error may be the cause here, since a much bigger clone is one base away. V and J are TRBV6-5 and TRBJ2-1; maybe TRBD2 (7 bases). The V gene's germline CDR1 is MNHEY and CDR2 SVGAGI. V was clipped by 7 bases and J by 10 bases, with 20 bases between them. The CDR3 has 14 amino acids. CDR3 protein: CASITGGRSYEQFF. The CDR3 DNA follows: TGTGCCAGCATCACGGGGGGCAGGTCCTACGAGCAGTTCTTC.

A remark on this clonotype: A much bigger clone sits one base away, suggesting this may be a read error. The chain has TRBV6-9 and TRBJ2-7, with D tentatively TRBD1 or TRBD2 (5 bases each). The CDR3 has 14 amino acids. Germline V gene data show CDR1 as MNHGY and CDR2 as SVAAGI. This chain's CDR3 is CANSYRNMGTEQYF. DNA for the CDR3: TGTGCCAACAGTTACCGGAATATGGGGACCGAGCAGTACTTC.

The chain carries TRBV7-9 and TRBJ2-7; 16 bases line up with TRBD2. V lost 1 base to trimming and J lost 1 base; unmatched junction nucleotides: 4. The germline V gene encodes CDR1 SEHNR and CDR2 FQNEAQ (reference sequence). The CDR3 totals 18 residues. In nucleotides, the CDR3 is TGTGCCAGCAGCTTAGGCGTGGGACTAGCGGGAGGGTCCTACGAGCAGTACTTC. It encodes CASSLGVGLAGGSYEQYF. The full variable domain, its missing parts supplied by reference TRBV7-9 and TRBJ2-7, is DTGVSQNPRHKITKRGQNVTFRCDPISEHNRLYWYRQTLGQGPEFLTYFQNEAQLEKSRLLSDRFSAERPKGSFSTLEIQRTEQGDSAMYLCASSLGVGLAGGSYEQYFGPGTRLTVT.

About this clonotype itself: Since a much larger clone is just one base distant, this may be a read error. This chain connects TRBV15 to TRBJ1-1, with D tentatively TRBD1 (6 bases). Trimming removed 0 bases from V and 3 bases from J, with 20 bases in between. CDR1 and CDR2 (germline): LNHNV, YYDKDF (reference sequence). The CDR3 length is 18 residues. The CDR3 spells CATSRDRGAGHIDTEAFF. CDR3 nucleotides: TGTGCCACCAGCAGAGATAGAGGGGCGGGACATATAGACACTGAAGCTTTCTTT.

The chain is built from TRBV14 and TRBJ1-1; D may be TRBD1 (6 bases). The CDR3 is 15 amino acids. CDR1 and CDR2 (germline): SGHDN, FVKESK. Trimming took 4 bases from V and 4 from J, leaving 16 bases between them. The CDR3 loop is CASSPHTGFSTEAFF. The CDR3 region has the DNA TGTGCCAGCAGCCCACACACAGGGTTTAGCACTGAAGCTTTCTTT.

In the case of this clonotype: A single base separates this from a much larger clone, so it may be a read error. The chain carries TRBV6-1 and TRBJ2-1; D is undetermined. Germline V gene sequence: CDR1 MNHNS, CDR2 SASEGT. The CDR3 extends over 13 amino acids. The chain's CDR3 is CASTNDGYNEKFF. CDR3 DNA sequence: TGTGCCAGCACCAATGACGGATACAATGAGAAGTTCTTC.

This clonotype was counted between two and nine times. The V call is TRBV20-1, the J call TRBJ2-7; tentatively, D is TRBD1 (7 bases). Germline V gives CDR1 DFQATT, CDR2 SNEGSKA (reference sequence). The V gene lost 5 bases and the J gene lost 4 bases, with 15 bases spanning the gap. The CDR3 covers 13 residues. CDR3 nucleotides: TGCAGTGCTCTCGCAGGGGGGCTATACGAGCAGTACTTC. This gives the protein CSALAGGLYEQYF.

The chain combines TRBV7-2 with TRBJ2-6; D gene unclear. The germline gives CDR1 SGHTA, CDR2 FQGNSA. Between the trimmed V and J ends, which lost 8 bases and 2 bases, there was a span of 10 bases. This CDR3 region has 14 residues. The CDR3 reads CASGSAAGANVLTF. CDR3 bases: TGTGCCAGCGGCTCCGCAGCTGGGGCCAACGTCCTGACTTTC. The variable domain in full, completed from reference TRBV7-2 and TRBJ2-6, reads GAGVSQSPSNKVTEKGKDVELRCDPISGHTALYWYRQSLGQGLEFLIYFQGNSAPDKSGLPSDRFSAERTGGSVSTLTIQRTQQEDSAVYLCASGSAAGANVLTFGAGSRLTVL.

The rearrangement joins TRBV7-2 to TRBJ2-4; 7 nucleotides align to TRBD1. In germline, CDR1 is SGHTA, CDR2 FQGNSA. The trim removed 4 bases at V and 4 bases at J, leaving 4 bases unmatched. There are 14 residues in the CDR3. The CDR3 protein is CASSSYRGKNIQYF. The CDR3 nucleotides read TGTGCCAGCAGCTCCTACAGGGGTAAAAACATTCAGTACTTC. Supplemented by reference TRBV7-2 and TRBJ2-4, the full variable domain reads GAGVSQSPSNKVTEKGKDVELRCDPISGHTALYWYRQSLGQGLEFLIYFQGNSAPDKSGLPSDRFSAERTGGSVSTLTIQRTQQEDSAVYLCASSSYRGKNIQYFGAGTRLSVL.

A few counts support this clonotype. This could be a read error, since a much larger clone is one nucleotide away. The chain carries TRBV6-5 and TRBJ1-2; the D is unclear. This CDR3 spans 15 amino acids. Per the germline V gene, CDR1 is MNHEY and CDR2 is SVGAGI. V was pared by 4 bases and J by 3 bases, with 15 bases between. The chain's CDR3 is CASSLIAVGDYGYTF. The CDR3 DNA is TGTGCCAGCAGTTTAATCGCGGTTGGAGACTATGGCTACACCTTC.